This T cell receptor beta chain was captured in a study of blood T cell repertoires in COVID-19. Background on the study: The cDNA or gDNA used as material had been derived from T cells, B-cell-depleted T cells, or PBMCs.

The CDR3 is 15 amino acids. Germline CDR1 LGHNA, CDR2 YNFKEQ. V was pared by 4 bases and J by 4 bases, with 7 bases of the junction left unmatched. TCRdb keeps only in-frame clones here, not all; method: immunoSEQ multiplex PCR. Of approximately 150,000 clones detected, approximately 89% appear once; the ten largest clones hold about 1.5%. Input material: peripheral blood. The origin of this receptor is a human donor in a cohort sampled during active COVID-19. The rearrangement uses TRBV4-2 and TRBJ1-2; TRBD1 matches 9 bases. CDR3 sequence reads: CASSLYRTGAYGYTF. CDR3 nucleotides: TGTGCCAGCAGCCTGTATCGGACAGGGGCCTATGGCTACACCTTC.